The entry below gives a single T cell receptor beta chain sequence along with its context. Sequencing used immunoSEQ multiplex PCR; TCRdb keeps in-frame clones, though not all of them. The sample yields over 200,000 clones, approximately 87% seen once. The germline gives CDR1 LNHDA, CDR2 SQIVND (reference sequence). The V segment lost 6 bases and the J segment 4 bases; nucleotides outside the gene matches: 12. The CDR3 has 16 amino acids. These data come from a study of blood T cell repertoires in COVID-19. In the study overall: The United States, Italy and Spain provided the acute and convalescent COVID-19 samples.

The TCR originated in a man aged 55 to 70 who had recovered from COVID-19. The sequencing sample was made of peripheral blood. The chain links TRBV19 to TRBJ2-5; 9 positions match TRBD1. CDR3 DNA sequence: TGTGCCAGTAGCCGTAGGCTACAGGGGGCTGGAGAGACCCAGTACTTC. The encoded protein is CASSRRLQGAGETQYF.